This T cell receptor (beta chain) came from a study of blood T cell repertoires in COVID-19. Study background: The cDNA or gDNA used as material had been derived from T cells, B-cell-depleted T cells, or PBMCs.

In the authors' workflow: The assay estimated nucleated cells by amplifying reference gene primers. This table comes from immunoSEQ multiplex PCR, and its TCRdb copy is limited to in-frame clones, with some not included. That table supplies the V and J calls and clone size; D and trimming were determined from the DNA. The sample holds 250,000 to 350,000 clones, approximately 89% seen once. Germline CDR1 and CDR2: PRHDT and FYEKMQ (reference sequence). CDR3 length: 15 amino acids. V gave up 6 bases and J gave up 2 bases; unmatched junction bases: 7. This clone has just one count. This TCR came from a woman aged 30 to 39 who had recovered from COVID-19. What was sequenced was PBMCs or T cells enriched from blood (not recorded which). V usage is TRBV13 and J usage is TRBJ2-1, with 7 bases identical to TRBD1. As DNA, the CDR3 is TGTGCCAGCAGTATCGACAGGGTGGCCTACAATGAGCAGTTCTTC. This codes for CASSIDRVAYNEQFF.